The 7 T cell receptor beta chains below come from one sample, sequenced in a study of T cell responses to AZD1222 COVID-19 vaccine. Clones were read by immunoSEQ multiplex PCR, and TCRdb kept only the in-frame ones, dropping some. The sample includes around 140,000 clones, approximately 94% of them seen just once. The sample consisted of peripheral blood, taken on day 0 of AZD1222 vaccination. These receptors originate from an adult in good health.

The chain uses TRBV4-1 and TRBJ1-3; 7 bases agree with TRBD1. V gave up 3 bases and J gave up 0 bases; unmatched junction bases: 2. CDR1 and CDR2 (germline): MGHRA, YSYEKL. The CDR3 has 15 amino acids. CDR3 region: CASSHNRGSGNTIYF. DNA for the CDR3: TGCGCCAGCAGCCACAACAGGGGCTCTGGAAACACCATATATTTT.

V and J are TRBV30 and TRBJ2-3, with TRBD1 matching 10 bases. J gave up 6 bases and V 3 bases, and 9 bases lay outside the gene matches. The CDR3 sequence is 15 residues long. CDR1 GTSNPN and CDR2 SVGIG come from the germline V gene (reference sequence). The CDR3 DNA reads as TGTGCCTGGAGCCCCGGGACAGGGGCATCGGATACGCAGTATTTT. As protein: CAWSPGTGASDTQYF.

This chain connects TRBV3-1 (or the pseudogene TRBV3-2) to TRBJ2-3; the D call may be TRBD1 or TRBD2 (5 bases each). With 4 bases removed from V and 2 bases from J, the gap between germline ends came to 13 bases. The CDR3 is 15 amino acids. CDR1 and CDR2 from the germline V gene are LGHDT and YNNKEL (reference sequence). The CDR3 spells CASSPGPYPTDTQYF. CDR3 DNA: TGTGCCAGCAGCCCGGGACCGTACCCCACAGATACGCAGTATTTT.

The chain links TRBV10-3 to TRBJ1-2; 7 positions match TRBD1. V shed 6 bases, J shed 8 bases, and the junction held 6 bases outside the gene matches. The germline CDR1 and CDR2 sequences are ENHRY and SYGVKD. This CDR3 is 12 amino acids long. This chain's CDR3 is CAIRDRTDGYTF. CDR3 in DNA: TGTGCCATCAGGGACAGGACGGACGGCTACACCTTC.

The gene calls are TRBV4-3 and TRBJ1-2, with TRBD1 matching over 10 bases. Germline trimming cut 1 base from V and 4 bases from J; bases unmatched to any gene: 6. The CDR3 runs 16 residues. Per germline, CDR1 LGHNA and CDR2 YSLEER. In nucleotides, the CDR3 is TGCGCCAGCAGCCAAGGGACAGGGGGGACCTTCTATGGCTACACCTTC. It codes for CASSQGTGGTFYGYTF.

The chain combines TRBV14 with TRBJ1-3; D gene ambiguous. The CDR3 loop spans 19 amino acids. CDR1 and CDR2 (germline): SGHDN, FVKESK. Trimming stripped 4 bases from V and 1 base from J, with 23 bases between. The CDR3 loop is CASSPPIGRIIRSGNTIYF. For the CDR3, the DNA is TGTGCCAGCAGCCCCCCCATTGGCCGGATAATCAGATCTGGAAACACCATATATTTT.

The chain combines TRBV11-2 with TRBJ2-1; a possible D gene is TRBD2 (5 bases). The CDR3 length is 17 residues. The V and J ends lost 1 base and 0 bases respectively, with 13 bases between them. The germline CDR1 and CDR2 sequences are SGHAT and FQNNGV. CDR3 sequence (DNA): TGTGCCAGCAGCTTAGGCGGAGCGGCAAGCTCCTACAATGAGCAGTTCTTC. It is translated as CASSLGGAASSYNEQFF.